Following are 25 T cell receptor beta chains from one sample sequenced in a study of shared clonotypes between healthy human individuals. Some clones are missing from TCRdb's copy, which holds only in-frame ones; the method was immunoSEQ multiplex PCR. Among about 2.1 million clones, around 95% were seen once, and the ten largest hold around 1.7%. The naive CD8 fraction comprised CD45RO-negative cells positively selected for CCR7 and excluded terminally differentiated effector memory CD45RA+ cells. Sequencing was carried out using naive CD8+ T cells from PBMCs. Receptors originate from a man younger than 35 in good health. Some clones in this sample may be carry-over from other donors' samples.

The chain links TRBV27 to TRBJ2-1; D not certain. Germline V gene sequence: CDR1 MNHEY, CDR2 SMNVEV (reference sequence). Trimming removed 5 bases from V and 0 bases from J, with 17 bases in between. The CDR3 is 17 residues long. The CDR3 spells CASSPPWVASSYNEQFF. In DNA form, the CDR3 reads TGTGCCAGCAGTCCACCTTGGGTGGCGAGCTCCTACAATGAGCAGTTCTTC.

This chain joins TRBV9 and TRBJ2-1, with 8 bases identical to TRBD2. The CDR3 has 14 residues. CDR1 and CDR2 (germline): SGDLS, YYNGEE. Trimming at V came to 3 bases and at J to 9 bases, leaving 8 bases not matched to a gene. The CDR3 reads CASSGGLVVPEQFF. The CDR3 DNA is TGTGCCAGCAGCGGGGGACTAGTCGTCCCTGAGCAGTTCTTC.

J is TRBJ2-5 and V is TRBV11-2; 7 bases align to TRBD2. CDR3 length equals 13 residues. CDR1 and CDR2 from the germline V gene are SGHAT and FQNNGV. The ends lost 4 bases at V and 7 bases at J; junction bases unmatched: 6. This CDR3 reads CASSSPSGGTQYF. The CDR3 nucleotides are TGTGCCAGCAGCTCCCCCTCGGGGGGGACCCAGTACTTC.

This clone was counted once. The V and J genes are TRBV10-2 and TRBJ2-7; TRBD1 aligns across 9 bases. Germline trimming cut 6 bases from V and 3 bases from J; bases unmatched to any gene: 9. Germline V gives CDR1 WSHSY, CDR2 SAAADI. This CDR3 is 15 amino acids long. The CDR3 reads CASSPGQGPLYEQYF. DNA of the CDR3: TGCGCCAGCAGCCCGGGACAGGGACCTCTCTACGAGCAGTACTTC.

V and J are TRBV7-3 and TRBJ2-5, with D unclear. CDR1 and CDR2 (germline): SGHTA, FQGTGA. The CDR3 extends over 14 amino acids. Between the trimmed V and J ends, which lost 1 base and 4 bases, there was a span of 10 bases. The CDR3 region is CASSLNPLGETQYF. CDR3 DNA: TGTGCCAGCAGCTTAAACCCCCTAGGAGAGACCCAGTACTTC.

V and J are TRBV4-2 and TRBJ2-7, with 7 bases matching TRBD2. CDR3 length: 17 amino acids. The V gene's germline CDR1 is LGHNA and CDR2 YNFKEQ. V shed 0 bases, J shed 2 bases, and the junction held 10 bases outside the gene matches. The CDR3 spells CASSQDGAASGPYEQYF. DNA for the CDR3: TGTGCCAGCAGCCAAGATGGAGCGGCTAGCGGACCCTACGAGCAGTACTTC.

This chain links TRBV14 with TRBJ2-7, with 10 bases aligning to TRBD2. Germline-derived CDR1 and CDR2 are SGHDN and FVKESK. V lost 0 bases to trimming and J lost 4 bases; unmatched junction nucleotides: 9. There are 17 residues in the CDR3. The CDR3, as DNA: TGTGCCAGCAGCCAAGATCGGAGGGCTAGCGGGAGTTACGAGCAGTACTTC. As protein: CASSQDRRASGSYEQYF.

Concerning this clone: The sample carries other DNA sequences with the same CDR3. The J gene is TRBJ1-2, the V gene TRBV4-1; TRBD1 matches at 7 bases. CDR1 and CDR2 (germline): MGHRA, YSYEKL. The V segment lost 1 base and the J segment 4 bases; nucleotides outside the gene matches: 3. The CDR3 spans 14 residues. The CDR3 nucleotides are TGCGCCAGCAGCCAAGGGACAGGAACCTATGGCTACACCTTC. Translation gives CASSQGTGTYGYTF.

The chain has TRBV13 and TRBJ1-1; TRBD1 is a possible D gene (6 bases). The CDR3 runs to 15 residues. CDR1 and CDR2 from the germline V gene are PRHDT and FYEKMQ (reference sequence). Trimming shortened V by 5 bases and J by 2 bases, and 15 bases separated the two germline ends. The CDR3, as DNA: TGTGCCAGCAGCACCAACAGGGTAGATAACACTGAAGCTTTCTTT. This gives the protein CASSTNRVDNTEAFF.

The chain joins TRBV28 to TRBJ2-2, with 16 nucleotides matching TRBD2. With V trimmed by 4 bases and J by 5 bases, 10 bases remained unmatched. The length of the CDR3 is 19 residues. Germline values: CDR1 MDHEN, CDR2 SYDVKM. The CDR3 region has the DNA TGTGCCAGCAGTTCTCCTGGGACTAGCGGGAGGGTTGGAACCGGGGAGCTGTTTTTT. Translated, it gives CASSSPGTSGRVGTGELFF.

The V and J genes are TRBV7-9 and TRBJ2-7, with D possibly TRBD2 on 5 matching bases. The germline V gene has CDR1 SEHNR and CDR2 FQNEAQ (reference sequence). V was trimmed by 1 base and J by 0 bases, leaving 10 bases between them. The CDR3 contains 15 residues. As DNA, the CDR3 is TGTGCCAGCAGCTTAGGGTTCAGCGGCTCCTACGAGCAGTACTTC. As protein: CASSLGFSGSYEQYF.

The V and J genes are TRBV7-2 and TRBJ2-2; 11 bases line up with TRBD2. The V gene end was trimmed by 5 bases and the J gene end by 7 bases; junction bases not matched to a gene: 12. The CDR3 is 17 residues long. Germline V lookup: CDR1 SGHTA, CDR2 FQGNSA. The CDR3 loop is CASSQISGRALSGELFF. The CDR3 DNA sequence: TGTGCCAGCAGCCAGATTAGCGGGAGGGCCTTAAGCGGGGAGCTGTTTTTT.

This sequence joins TRBV6-6 and TRBJ2-5, with a possible D match to TRBD1 (5 bases). The CDR3 covers 15 residues. Trimming removed 2 bases from V and 1 base from J, with 11 bases in between. CDR1 MNHNY and CDR2 SVGAGI come from the germline V gene (reference sequence). The CDR3, as DNA: TGTGCCAGCAGTTACCTGACAGCACTCCAAGAGACCCAGTACTTC. It is translated as CASSYLTALQETQYF.

V and J are TRBV4-3 and TRBJ2-1, with D maybe TRBD2 (5 bases). The V end was cut by 0 bases, the J end by 0 bases, with 15 bases between. The CDR3 sequence is 18 residues long. In germline, CDR1 is LGHNA, CDR2 YSLEER. This CDR3 reads CASSQEALRVSSYNEQFF. The DNA for the CDR3 is TGCGCCAGCAGCCAAGAAGCGTTGCGGGTTAGCTCCTACAATGAGCAGTTCTTC.

DNA of the CDR3: TGTGCCAGCAGCACGGGGTGGGGGTCCGGAAACACCATATATTTT. This encodes CASSTGWGSGNTIYF. V is TRBV9 and J is TRBJ1-3, with D maybe TRBD1 (5 bases). This CDR3 region has 15 residues. V lost 4 bases and J 4 bases, leaving 15 bases between the germline ends. From germline, CDR1 is SGDLS and CDR2 YYNGEE.

The chain recombines TRBV10-3 with TRBJ2-1; TRBD2 aligns across 10 bases. The ends lost 4 bases at V and 0 bases at J; junction bases unmatched: 9. CDR1 and CDR2 from the germline V gene are ENHRY and SYGVKD. The CDR3 has 18 amino acids. The CDR3 here is CAISAGLADISSYNEQFF. The CDR3 DNA reads as TGTGCCATCAGTGCAGGACTAGCGGACATTAGCTCCTACAATGAGCAGTTCTTC.

The table lists this clone with a few counts. Additional DNA sequences in this sample encode the identical CDR3. The V gene is TRBV28, the J gene TRBJ1-5; perhaps TRBD1 as D (5 bases). In germline, CDR1 is MDHEN, CDR2 SYDVKM. V was shortened by 5 bases and J by 6 bases, with 8 bases between the two germline ends. The CDR3 is 12 amino acids. The CDR3 coding sequence is TGTGCCAGCAGTCCTAGGGGTCAGCCCCAGCATTTT. Residues: CASSPRGQPQHF.

This chain connects TRBV7-9 to TRBJ2-7; TRBD1 aligns across 9 bases. After removal of 1 base from V and 11 bases from J, the junction contained 9 bases not matched to a gene. The germline V gene encodes CDR1 SEHNR and CDR2 FQNEAQ (reference sequence). The CDR3 loop spans 14 amino acids. CDR3 amino acids: CASSLEGTGMLEYF. The DNA for the CDR3 is TGTGCCAGCAGCTTAGAGGGGACAGGGATGTTGGAGTACTTC.

V and J are TRBV4-3 and TRBJ1-1; TRBD1 matches 7 bases. Looked up from germline, CDR1 is LGHNA and CDR2 is YSLEER. After removal of 2 bases from V and 5 bases from J, the junction contained 8 bases not matched to a gene. This CDR3 region has 15 residues. The CDR3 is CASSQKNRGWTEAFF. The CDR3 DNA is TGCGCCAGCAGCCAAAAAAACAGGGGATGGACTGAAGCTTTCTTT.

The V gene is TRBV7-9, the J gene TRBJ2-5, with D possibly TRBD2 on 6 matching bases. The CDR3 totals 15 residues. From germline, CDR1 is SEHNR and CDR2 FQNEAQ (reference sequence). V lost 4 bases to trimming and J lost 4 bases, with 16 bases between them. The CDR3 DNA reads as TGTGCCAGCAGCTCCGGGACCGGGACTCGAGAGACCCAGTACTTC. It translates to CASSSGTGTRETQYF. Full variable domain (outside the CDR3, taken from reference TRBV7-9 and TRBJ2-5): DTGVSQNPRHKITKRGQNVTFRCDPISEHNRLYWYRQTLGQGPEFLTYFQNEAQLEKSRLLSDRFSAERPKGSFSTLEIQRTEQGDSAMYLCASSSGTGTRETQYFGPGTRLLVL.

The chain is built from TRBV28 and TRBJ2-3, with no clear D. CDR1 MDHEN and CDR2 SYDVKM come from the germline V gene. V was trimmed by 2 bases and J by 10 bases, leaving 7 bases between them. This CDR3 has 11 amino acids. The CDR3 protein is CASSLNGAQYF. The CDR3 coding sequence is TGTGCCAGCAGTTTAAATGGGGCGCAGTATTTT.

The rearrangement links TRBV7-3 to TRBJ2-7; 8 positions agree with TRBD1. CDR1 is SGHTA, CDR2 FQGTGA, per germline. Losses at the gene ends were 5 bases for V and 7 bases for J; bases not matched to a gene: 22. The CDR3 runs 18 residues. This CDR3 is CASSLPLPDRAPPGEQYF. The CDR3, as DNA: TGTGCCAGCAGCCTCCCTTTACCGGACAGGGCCCCTCCCGGGGAGCAGTACTTC. Combining the CDR3 with reference TRBV7-3 and TRBJ2-7 gives the whole variable domain GAGVSQTPSNKVTEKGKYVELRCDPISGHTALYWYRQSLGQGPEFLIYFQGTGAADDSGLPNDRFFAVRPEGSVSTLKIQRTERGDSAVYLCASSLPLPDRAPPGEQYFGPGTRLTVT.

The chain employs TRBV2 and TRBJ2-5; tentative D call: TRBD1 (6 bases). The CDR3 length is 16 residues. V was shortened by 1 base and J by 5 bases, with 17 bases between the two germline ends. Germline values: CDR1 SNHLY, CDR2 FYNNEI. The CDR3 DNA reads TGTGCCAGCAGTGAAGTGGGGGCTTGGGATTTGGAGACCCAGTACTTC. Its protein is CASSEVGAWDLETQYF. Using reference TRBV2 and TRBJ2-5 for the parts outside the CDR3, the full variable domain is EPEVTQTPSHQVTQMGQEVILRCVPISNHLYFYWYRQILGQKVEFLVSFYNNEISEKSEIFDDQFSVERPDGSNFTLKIRSTKLEDSAMYFCASSEVGAWDLETQYFGPGTRLLVL.

This clone showed up just once. The chain couples TRBV30 to TRBJ2-5; D remains unclear. Gene TRBJ2-7 matches the end of the DNA better, so the J call may be wrong. CDR1 GTSNPN and CDR2 SVGIG come from the germline V gene (reference sequence). The CDR3 is made up of 12 amino acids. The CDR3 DNA reads as TGTGCCTGGAGTCTTAGTACCTACGAGCAGTACTTC. Its translation: CAWSLSTYEQYF.

V is TRBV7-6 and J is TRBJ1-1; the D is unclear. V was cut by 1 base and J by 1 base, with 13 bases left in between. Germline V gene sequence: CDR1 SGHVS, CDR2 FNYEAQ. The CDR3 consists of 16 residues. CDR3 protein: CASSLVAPPQNTEAFF. CDR3 nucleotide sequence: TGTGCCAGCAGCTTAGTGGCCCCGCCTCAGAACACTGAAGCTTTCTTT.